This TCR beta chain is from a study of graft-versus-host responses after intestinal transplantation (dated by TCRdb to the early 2020s). For context, the study as a whole: The transplants that recipients received were multivisceral, liver-intestinal, or isolated intestinal. Anti-thymocyte globulin induction was given to all recipients, followed by maintenance tacrolimus and steroids for two to four years. After intestinal transplantation, graft-versus-host and host-versus-graft alloreactive T cell clones in the graft, circulation and bone marrow were tracked using bulk TCR-beta CDR3 sequencing. Alloreactive clones were identified by sequencing pre-transplant mixed lymphocyte reaction products and comparing these products with unstimulated pre-transplant donor and recipient T cells. A cohort of about two dozen intestinal transplant recipients, including one retransplant, was enrolled, and a few patients lacking pretransplant specimens were excluded. Donor T cell macrochimerism was defined as a peak of at least 4% donor T cells among recipient peripheral blood mononuclear cells. Samples from a few later patients were sequenced in-house on an Illumina MiSeq with MiXCR processing rather than by the commercial service.

The sample's time point label is to be understood as: cells obtained before transplantation from donor or recipient. In mixed lymphocyte reactions, some 200,000 CFSE-labeled pre-transplant responders were plated with some 200,000 irradiated violet-dye-labeled stimulators and cultured for less than 7 days. After the mixed lymphocyte reaction, proliferating CD3+CD4+CFSE-low and CD3+CD8+CFSE-low responder cells were FACS-sorted on a BD Influx sorter. Library preparation used the immunoSEQ multiplex PCR assay. For most patients, genomic DNA was isolated using the Qiagen DNeasy Blood and Tissue Kit and was shipped frozen to Adaptive Biotechnologies for TCR sequencing. For most patients, high-throughput TCR-beta CDR3 sequencing of genomic DNA was performed by Adaptive Biotechnologies. The authors' pipeline ran thus. Adaptive's ImmunoSEQ software was the source of the TCR sequencing data for about 20 patients, while a few other patients were processed with MiXCR and VDJtools. To correct CD4 versus CD8 sorting errors, sequences present in both subsets at a frequency ratio below 5:1 were removed. Because the origin of CDR3 nucleotide sequences shared between donor and recipient could not be assigned, those sequences were removed. To be classed as alloreactive, a clone needed at least 2-fold expansion over unstimulated cells and a minimum CFSE-low frequency of 0.002% (template counts) or 0.001% (read counts). Clones detected in sequenced pre-transplant spleen, lymph node, or MLR CFSE-low populations of the donor or recipient were defined as mappable. The cumulative frequency of alloreactive clones was calculated as a percentage of all sequences, weighted by copy number. As stored in TCRdb, this immuneACCESS dataset retains in-frame rearrangements with V and J assigned. A fraction of the clones does not appear; measured against another copy, unresolved V genes explain less than half of the discrepancy, and the remainder lacks a known reason. Clone size and the V and J calls come from that table; the DNA yielded D and trimming. This sample lists around 19,000 clones; about a third were detected once. The ten largest clones represent roughly 2% of the sample.

To note about this clone: The input lacks base qualities; no much larger clone sits a single base away.

For this chain, trimming is 4 bases at the V end and 5 bases at the J end, and the number of junction bases without a gene match is 4. The germline V gene provides CDR1 SGHAT and CDR2 FQNNGV. The CDR3 numbers 14 residues from cysteine through phenylalanine. Only CDR3 DNA is held: 42 bases, read in frame from base 1. Summary of the overall study and its limitations: Early after transplant, peak levels of circulating GvH clones were found to be associated with declines in HvG clones. Conclusions were limited by the relatively low number and heterogeneity of intestinal transplant patients. Patients with donor T cell macrochimerism had high GvH to HvG T cell clonal ratios in their allografts. GvH clones turned up in recipient bone marrow, with some appearing earlier in ileal mucosa or blood, a pattern consistent with an intestinal mucosal origin.

The origin of this receptor is a human patient who was an organ donor for intestinal transplantation. This sample comprised alloreactive CD4+ T cells from a mixed lymphocyte reaction culture, obtained before transplantation. Taken with the paper, the label for cell subset or site translates to: CFSE-low proliferating T cells sorted from roughly 6-day pre-transplant mixed lymphocyte reaction (GvH or HvG direction). The chain joins TRBV11-2 to TRBJ2-5; TRBD1 lines up with 10 middle nucleotides. The DNA sequence is TGTGCCAGCAGCTCGACAGGGGGCGCTGAGACCCAGTACTTC. Its protein is CASSSTGGAETQYF.